The rows below give T cell receptor beta chains drawn from one sample of a study of technical replicates of blood from a few donors. Repertoires were generated with immunoSEQ multiplex PCR, while TCRdb's copy carries only in-frame clones and drops some. The table records 35,000 to 50,000 clones, roughly 96% of them present only once. Sequencing was performed on T cells isolated from PBMCs. These receptors all stem from a human donor in good health. CDR3s include the opening cysteine and the closing phenylalanine or tryptophan. The order of the fields is J gene, D gene, V gene, clone size, CDR3 protein, CDR3 DNA. D genes are given only for firm matches. Only some rows state a clone size, as once, few, many or a class for expanded clones.

j_call: TRBJ2-7
d_call: TRBD1
v_call: TRBV7-8
clone_size: NA
cdr3_aa: CASSAGQGAYEQYF
cdr3_nt: TGTGCCAGCAGCGCGGGACAGGGGGCCTACGAGCAGTACTTC

j_call: TRBJ2-1
d_call: NA
v_call: TRBV6-6
clone_size: NA
cdr3_aa: CASSYVDSYEQFF
cdr3_nt: TGTGCCAGCAGTTACGTAGACTCCTATGAGCAGTTCTTC

j_call: TRBJ2-3
d_call: NA
v_call: TRBV11-2
clone_size: once
cdr3_aa: CASSLAGTDTQYF
cdr3_nt: TGTGCCAGCAGCTTAGCGGGCACAGATACGCAGTATTTT

j_call: TRBJ1-2
d_call: NA
v_call: TRBV6-1
clone_size: NA
cdr3_aa: CASKNPNWRIYGYTF
cdr3_nt: TGTGCCAGCAAAAACCCTAATTGGAGAATCTATGGCTACACCTTC

j_call: TRBJ1-2
d_call: TRBD1
v_call: TRBV6-5
clone_size: NA
cdr3_aa: CASSALQGQRYTF
cdr3_nt: TGTGCCAGCAGTGCGTTACAGGGACAGCGGTATACCTTC

j_call: TRBJ2-7
d_call: NA
v_call: TRBV4-1
clone_size: NA
cdr3_aa: CASSPSGLLIYEQYF
cdr3_nt: TGCGCCAGCAGCCCTTCAGGTCTACTCATCTACGAGCAGTACTTC

j_call: TRBJ2-7
d_call: TRBD1
v_call: TRBV2
clone_size: NA
cdr3_aa: CASSQGAYEQYF
cdr3_nt: TGTGCCAGCTCCCAGGGGGCTTACGAGCAGTACTTC

j_call: TRBJ2-1
d_call: NA
v_call: TRBV27
clone_size: NA
cdr3_aa: CASSLGGLINEQFF
cdr3_nt: TGTGCCAGCAGTCTGGGGGGACTTATTAATGAGCAGTTCTTC

j_call: TRBJ1-5
d_call: NA
v_call: TRBV10-3
clone_size: NA
cdr3_aa: CAISEVSQPQHF
cdr3_nt: TGTGCCATCAGTGAGGTAAGCCAGCCCCAGCATTTT

j_call: TRBJ2-4
d_call: TRBD1
v_call: TRBV28
clone_size: NA
cdr3_aa: CASSHDRGLNIQYF
cdr3_nt: TGTGCCAGCAGTCATGACAGGGGGCTAAACATTCAGTACTTC

j_call: TRBJ2-1
d_call: NA
v_call: TRBV6-5
clone_size: NA
cdr3_aa: CASRGGDNEQFF
cdr3_nt: TGTGCCAGCAGGGGGGGAGATAATGAGCAGTTCTTC

j_call: TRBJ2-3
d_call: TRBD2
v_call: TRBV19
clone_size: NA
cdr3_aa: CASSVGGSTDTQYF
cdr3_nt: TGTGCCAGTAGTGTGGGGGGGAGCACAGATACGCAGTATTTT

j_call: TRBJ1-5
d_call: NA
v_call: TRBV28
clone_size: once
cdr3_aa: CASSSIALGNQPQHF
cdr3_nt: TGTGCCAGCAGTTCCATAGCCCTGGGCAATCAGCCCCAGCATTTT

j_call: TRBJ2-7
d_call: TRBD2
v_call: TRBV11-1
clone_size: NA
cdr3_aa: CASSSRPGLVTYEQYF
cdr3_nt: TGTGCCAGCAGCTCGCGACCGGGACTAGTTACCTACGAGCAGTACTTC

j_call: TRBJ2-2
d_call: TRBD1
v_call: TRBV7-2
clone_size: once
cdr3_aa: CASSLEPTGVTGELFF
cdr3_nt: TGTGCCAGCAGCTTAGAACCGACAGGGGTCACCGGGGAGCTGTTTTTT

j_call: TRBJ1-4
d_call: NA
v_call: TRBV18
clone_size: NA
cdr3_aa: CASSLTGSNEKLFF
cdr3_nt: TGTGCCAGCTCGCTAACAGGGTCTAATGAAAAACTGTTTTTT

j_call: TRBJ1-2
d_call: NA
v_call: TRBV2
clone_size: NA
cdr3_aa: CASSVLSKGDGYTF
cdr3_nt: TGTGCCAGCAGTGTTCTCTCTAAGGGGGATGGCTACACCTTC

j_call: TRBJ2-7
d_call: NA
v_call: TRBV6-1
clone_size: NA
cdr3_aa: CASRPTGDSYEQYF
cdr3_nt: TGTGCCAGCAGACCGACAGGCGACTCCTACGAGCAGTACTTC

j_call: TRBJ1-2
d_call: TRBD1
v_call: TRBV19
clone_size: NA
cdr3_aa: CASSSIGTDRGYTF
cdr3_nt: TGTGCCAGTAGTTCAATTGGGACAGATCGAGGCTACACCTTC

j_call: TRBJ2-7
d_call: NA
v_call: TRBV28
clone_size: NA
cdr3_aa: CASSSPGPFFEQYF
cdr3_nt: TGTGCCAGCAGTTCACCGGGTCCCTTTTTCGAGCAGTACTTC

j_call: TRBJ2-6
d_call: NA
v_call: TRBV18
clone_size: NA
cdr3_aa: CASSPRTSHSGANVLTF
cdr3_nt: TGTGCCAGCTCACCAAGGACAAGTCACTCTGGGGCCAACGTCCTGACTTTC

j_call: TRBJ2-2
d_call: NA
v_call: TRBV19
clone_size: NA
cdr3_aa: CASSIGQVAYTGELFF
cdr3_nt: TGTGCCAGTAGTATAGGTCAGGTGGCCTACACCGGGGAGCTGTTTTTT

j_call: TRBJ2-7
d_call: TRBD2
v_call: TRBV7-9
clone_size: NA
cdr3_aa: CASSYTAGGYEQYF
cdr3_nt: TGTGCCAGCAGCTACACGGCGGGAGGGTACGAGCAGTACTTC

j_call: TRBJ2-5
d_call: NA
v_call: TRBV19
clone_size: NA
cdr3_aa: CASSPYPARQETQYF
cdr3_nt: TGTGCCAGTAGTCCTTATCCCGCCCGGCAAGAGACCCAGTACTTC

j_call: TRBJ1-2
d_call: NA
v_call: TRBV28
clone_size: NA
cdr3_aa: CASSLGQISYGYTF
cdr3_nt: TGTGCCAGCAGTTTAGGGCAGATTTCCTATGGCTACACCTTC

j_call: TRBJ2-7
d_call: TRBD1
v_call: TRBV5-1
clone_size: NA
cdr3_aa: CASSRDRVSYEQYF
cdr3_nt: TGCGCCAGCAGCCGGGACAGGGTCTCCTACGAGCAGTACTTC

j_call: TRBJ1-1
d_call: NA
v_call: TRBV30
clone_size: NA
cdr3_aa: CACIQAHMNTEAFF
cdr3_nt: TGTGCCTGTATCCAAGCGCACATGAACACTGAAGCTTTCTTT

j_call: TRBJ1-1
d_call: TRBD1
v_call: TRBV5-1
clone_size: NA
cdr3_aa: CASAGQENTEAFF
cdr3_nt: TGCGCCAGCGCGGGACAGGAGAACACTGAAGCTTTCTTT

j_call: TRBJ2-1
d_call: TRBD2
v_call: TRBV7-6
clone_size: NA
cdr3_aa: CASSLGGLADQFF
cdr3_nt: TGTGCCAGCAGCTTAGGGGGACTAGCGGACCAGTTCTTC

j_call: TRBJ1-1
d_call: NA
v_call: TRBV27
clone_size: NA
cdr3_aa: CASSLGRDTEAFF
cdr3_nt: TGTGCCAGCAGTTTGGGCAGAGACACTGAAGCTTTCTTT

j_call: TRBJ2-1
d_call: TRBD2
v_call: TRBV9
clone_size: NA
cdr3_aa: CASSVLLAGVNEQFF
cdr3_nt: TGTGCCAGCAGCGTATTATTAGCGGGAGTGAATGAGCAGTTCTTC

j_call: TRBJ1-2
d_call: NA
v_call: TRBV4-3
clone_size: once
cdr3_aa: CASSQDMKGNKGVHGYTF
cdr3_nt: TGCGCCAGCAGCCAAGATATGAAAGGGAACAAAGGGGTTCATGGCTACACCTTC

j_call: TRBJ1-2
d_call: TRBD1
v_call: TRBV27
clone_size: NA
cdr3_aa: CASSGQGDYGYTF
cdr3_nt: TGTGCCAGCAGTGGCCAGGGGGACTATGGCTACACCTTC

j_call: TRBJ1-4
d_call: NA
v_call: TRBV18
clone_size: NA
cdr3_aa: CASSPAMSSTNEKLFF
cdr3_nt: TGTGCCAGCTCACCTGCTATGAGCTCAACTAATGAAAAACTGTTTTTT

j_call: TRBJ2-4
d_call: TRBD2
v_call: TRBV7-2
clone_size: NA
cdr3_aa: CASSSVSGSLGKNIQYF
cdr3_nt: TGTGCCAGCAGCTCAGTGAGCGGGAGTCTCGGCAAAAACATTCAGTACTTC